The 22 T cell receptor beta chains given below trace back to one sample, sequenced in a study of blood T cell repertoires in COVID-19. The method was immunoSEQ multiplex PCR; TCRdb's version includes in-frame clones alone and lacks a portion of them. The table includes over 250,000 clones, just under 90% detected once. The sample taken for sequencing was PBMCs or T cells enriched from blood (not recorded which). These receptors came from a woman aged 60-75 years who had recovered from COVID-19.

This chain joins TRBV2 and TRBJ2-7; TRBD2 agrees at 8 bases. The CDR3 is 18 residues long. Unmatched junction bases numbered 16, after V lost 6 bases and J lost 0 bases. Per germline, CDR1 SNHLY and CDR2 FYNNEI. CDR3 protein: CASSTRGLTSGRSYEQYF. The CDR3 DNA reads TGTGCCAGCAGCACCAGGGGTCTTACTAGCGGCCGCTCCTACGAGCAGTACTTC.

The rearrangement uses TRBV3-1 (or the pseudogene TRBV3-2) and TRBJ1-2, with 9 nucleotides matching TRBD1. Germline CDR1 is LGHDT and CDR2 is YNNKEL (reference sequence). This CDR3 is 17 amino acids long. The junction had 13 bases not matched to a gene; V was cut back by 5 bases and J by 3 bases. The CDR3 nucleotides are TGTGCCAGCAGCACCAAGTCGCGCCGGGACAGGGACTATGGCTACACCTTC. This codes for CASSTKSRRDRDYGYTF.

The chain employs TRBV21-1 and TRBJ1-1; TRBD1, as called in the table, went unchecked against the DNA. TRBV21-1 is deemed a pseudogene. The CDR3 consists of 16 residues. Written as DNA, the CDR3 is TGTGCCAGCAGCAAAGCGCCCCTAGACAGTGGTGGGAAAGCTTTCTTT. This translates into CASSKAPLDSGGKAFF.

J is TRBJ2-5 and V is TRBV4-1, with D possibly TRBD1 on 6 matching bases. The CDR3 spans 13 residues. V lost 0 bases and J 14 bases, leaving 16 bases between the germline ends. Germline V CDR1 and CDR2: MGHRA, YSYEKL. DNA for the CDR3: TGCGCCAGCAGCCAAGAAGGGGGACCCCATTTTTACTTC. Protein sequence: CASSQEGGPHFYF.

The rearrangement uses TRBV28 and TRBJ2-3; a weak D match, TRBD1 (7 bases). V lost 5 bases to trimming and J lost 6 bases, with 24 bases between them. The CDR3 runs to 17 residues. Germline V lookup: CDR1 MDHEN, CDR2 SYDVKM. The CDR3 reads CASSPYPTGRRGDTQYF. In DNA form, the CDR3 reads TGTGCCAGCAGTCCCTACCCGACAGGGAGACGGGGGGATACGCAGTATTTT.

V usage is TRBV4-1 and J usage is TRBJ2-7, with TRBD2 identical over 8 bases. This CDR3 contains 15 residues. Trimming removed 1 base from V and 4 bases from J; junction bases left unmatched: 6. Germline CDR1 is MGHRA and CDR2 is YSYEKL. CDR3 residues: CASSQVSAGVYEQYF. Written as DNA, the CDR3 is TGCGCCAGCAGCCAAGTGTCAGCGGGAGTTTACGAGCAGTACTTC.

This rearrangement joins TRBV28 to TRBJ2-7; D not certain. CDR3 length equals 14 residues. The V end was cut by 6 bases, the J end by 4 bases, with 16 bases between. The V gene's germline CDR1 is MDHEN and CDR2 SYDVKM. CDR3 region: CASSSLRRRYEQYF. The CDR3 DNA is TGTGCCAGCAGCTCTCTCAGGCGAAGGTACGAGCAGTACTTC.

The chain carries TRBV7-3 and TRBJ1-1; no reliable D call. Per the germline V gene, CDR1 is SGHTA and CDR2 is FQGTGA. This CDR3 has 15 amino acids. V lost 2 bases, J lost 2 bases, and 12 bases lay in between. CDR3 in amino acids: CASSLYTSVNTEAFF. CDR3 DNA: TGTGCCAGCAGCTTATACACAAGCGTTAACACTGAAGCTTTCTTT.

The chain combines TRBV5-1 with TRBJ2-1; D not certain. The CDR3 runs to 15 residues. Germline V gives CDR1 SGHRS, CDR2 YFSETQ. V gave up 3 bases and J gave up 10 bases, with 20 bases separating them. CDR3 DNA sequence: TGCGCCAGCAGCTCCACATTGAGTACTTGGGCCGAGCAGTTCTTC. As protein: CASSSTLSTWAEQFF.

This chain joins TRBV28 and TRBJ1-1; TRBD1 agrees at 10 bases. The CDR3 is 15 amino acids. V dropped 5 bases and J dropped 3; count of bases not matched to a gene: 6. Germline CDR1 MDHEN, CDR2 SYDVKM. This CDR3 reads CASSPPGQGYTEAFF. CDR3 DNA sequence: TGTGCCAGCAGTCCCCCGGGACAGGGGTACACTGAAGCTTTCTTT.

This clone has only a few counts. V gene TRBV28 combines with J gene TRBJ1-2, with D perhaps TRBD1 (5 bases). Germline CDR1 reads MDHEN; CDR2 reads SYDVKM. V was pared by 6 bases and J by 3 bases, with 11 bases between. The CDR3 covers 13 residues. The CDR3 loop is CASRQGLYYGYTF. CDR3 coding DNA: TGTGCCAGCAGGCAGGGCCTATACTATGGCTACACCTTC.

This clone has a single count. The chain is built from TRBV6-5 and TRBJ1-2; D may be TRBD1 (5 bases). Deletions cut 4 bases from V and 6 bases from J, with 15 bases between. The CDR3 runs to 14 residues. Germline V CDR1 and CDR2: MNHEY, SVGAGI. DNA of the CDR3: TGTGCCAGCAGTTCCGAGGTGGCAGGGAATGGCTACACCTTC. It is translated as CASSSEVAGNGYTF.

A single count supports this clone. CDR3 protein: CASSQDPRGLSGNTIYF. CDR3 sequence (DNA): TGCGCCAGCAGCCAAGACCCTCGCGGGCTCAGTGGAAACACCATATATTTT. The chain is built from TRBV4-1 and TRBJ1-3, with no clear D. Germline loops: CDR1 MGHRA, CDR2 YSYEKL. The CDR3 covers 17 residues. V lost 0 bases, J lost 3 bases, and 15 bases lay in between.

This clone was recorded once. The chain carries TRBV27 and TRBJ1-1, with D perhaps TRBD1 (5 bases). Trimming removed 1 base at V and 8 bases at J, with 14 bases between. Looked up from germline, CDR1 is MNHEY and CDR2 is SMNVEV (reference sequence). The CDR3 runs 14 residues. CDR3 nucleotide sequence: TGTGCCAGCAGTTTATATGGCAGGGTGTCCGAAGCTTTCTTT. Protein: CASSLYGRVSEAFF.

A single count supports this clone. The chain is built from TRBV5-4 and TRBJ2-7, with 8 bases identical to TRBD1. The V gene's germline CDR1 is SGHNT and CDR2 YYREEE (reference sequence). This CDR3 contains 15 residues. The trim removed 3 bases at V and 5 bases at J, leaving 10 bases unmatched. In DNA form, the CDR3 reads TGTGCCAGCAGCTCATCGGGACAGGCGGACCACGAGCAGTACTTC. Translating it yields CASSSSGQADHEQYF.

CDR3 sequence: CASSELRDNGSPLHF. In nucleotides, the CDR3 is TGTGCCAGCAGCGAGCTCCGGGACAACGGTTCACCCCTCCACTTT. This chain joins TRBV5-4 and TRBJ1-6, with D possibly matching TRBD1 (6 bases). Trimming pared 4 bases from V and 9 bases from J, leaving 17 bases between. The CDR3 length is 15 residues. CDR1 is SGHNT and CDR2 is YYREEE in the germline V gene (reference sequence).

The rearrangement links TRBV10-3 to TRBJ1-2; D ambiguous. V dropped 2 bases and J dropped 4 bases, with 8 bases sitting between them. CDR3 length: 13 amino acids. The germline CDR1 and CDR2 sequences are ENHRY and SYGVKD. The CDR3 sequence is CAISEVISYGYTF. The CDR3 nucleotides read TGTGCCATCAGTGAGGTTATTTCCTATGGCTACACCTTC.

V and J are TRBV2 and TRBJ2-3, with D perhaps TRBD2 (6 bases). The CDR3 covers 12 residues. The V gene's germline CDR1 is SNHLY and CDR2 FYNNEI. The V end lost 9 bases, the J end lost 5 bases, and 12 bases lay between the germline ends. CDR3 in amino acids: CASTGVGDTQYF. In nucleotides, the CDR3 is TGTGCCAGTACGGGGGTTGGAGATACGCAGTATTTT.

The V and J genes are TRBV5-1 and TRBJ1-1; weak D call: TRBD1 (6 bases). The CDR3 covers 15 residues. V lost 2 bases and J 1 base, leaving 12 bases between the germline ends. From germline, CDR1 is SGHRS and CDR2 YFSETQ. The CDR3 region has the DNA TGCGCCAGCAGCTTTAACTGGGGACAGAACACTGAAGCTTTCTTT. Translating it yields CASSFNWGQNTEAFF.

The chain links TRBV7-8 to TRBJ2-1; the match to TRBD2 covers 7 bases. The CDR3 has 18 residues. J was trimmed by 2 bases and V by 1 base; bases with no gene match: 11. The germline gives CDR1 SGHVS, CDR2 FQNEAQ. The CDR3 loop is CASSLGGLGAGPYNEQFF. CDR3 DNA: TGTGCCAGCAGCTTAGGAGGTCTAGGAGCGGGGCCCTACAATGAGCAGTTCTTC.

The CDR3 sequence is CASSLDFQETQYF. The CDR3 nucleotides are TGTGCCAGCAGCCTGGACTTCCAAGAGACCCAGTACTTC. V is TRBV7-8 and J is TRBJ2-5; possibly TRBD2 for D (5 bases). There are 13 residues in the CDR3. V gave up 5 bases and J gave up 1 base, with 8 bases separating them. The germline V gene encodes CDR1 SGHVS and CDR2 FQNEAQ.

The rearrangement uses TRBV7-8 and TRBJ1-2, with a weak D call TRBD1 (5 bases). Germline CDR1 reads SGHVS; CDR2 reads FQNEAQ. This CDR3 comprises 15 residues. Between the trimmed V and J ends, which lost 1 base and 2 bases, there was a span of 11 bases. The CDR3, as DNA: TGTGCCAGCAGCTTAGATCCGGCAGGGAACTATGGCTACACCTTC. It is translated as CASSLDPAGNYGYTF.